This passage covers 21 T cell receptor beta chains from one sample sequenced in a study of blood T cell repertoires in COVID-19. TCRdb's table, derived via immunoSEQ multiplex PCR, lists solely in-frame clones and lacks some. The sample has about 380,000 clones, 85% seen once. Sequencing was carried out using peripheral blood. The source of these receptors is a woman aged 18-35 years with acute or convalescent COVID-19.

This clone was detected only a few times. CDR3 nucleotides: TGCGCCAGCGGACAGGGGGCCTACGAGCAGTACTTC. It codes for CASGQGAYEQYF. This chain uses TRBV10-2 with TRBJ2-7; 10 bases match TRBD1. The germline gives CDR1 WSHSY, CDR2 SAAADI. The ends lost 8 bases at V and 2 bases at J; junction bases unmatched: 0. This CDR3 has 12 amino acids.

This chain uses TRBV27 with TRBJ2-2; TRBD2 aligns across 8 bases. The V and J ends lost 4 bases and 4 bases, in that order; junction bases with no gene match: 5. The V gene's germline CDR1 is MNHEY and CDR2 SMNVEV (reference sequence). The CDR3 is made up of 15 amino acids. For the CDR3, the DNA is TGTGCCAGCAGTTCCGGGAGGGCCGGCACCGGGGAGCTGTTTTTT. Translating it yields CASSSGRAGTGELFF.

Here the CDR3 reads CASGLVQDSYNEQFF. CDR3 sequence (DNA): TGTGCTAGTGGTTTGGTACAGGACAGCTACAATGAGCAGTTCTTC. The genes are TRBV12-5 and TRBJ2-1, with D perhaps TRBD1 (6 bases). The CDR3 has 15 amino acids. Trimming shortened V by 0 bases and J by 3 bases, and 9 bases separated the two germline ends. Germline values: CDR1 LGHNT, CDR2 FRNRAP. The entire variable domain, with the rest obtained from reference TRBV12-5 and TRBJ2-1, is as follows: DARVTQTPRHKVTEMGQEVTMRCQPILGHNTVFWYRQTMMQGLELLAYFRNRAPLDDSGMPKDRFSAEMPDATLATLKIQPSEPRDSAVYFCASGLVQDSYNEQFFGPGTRLTVL.

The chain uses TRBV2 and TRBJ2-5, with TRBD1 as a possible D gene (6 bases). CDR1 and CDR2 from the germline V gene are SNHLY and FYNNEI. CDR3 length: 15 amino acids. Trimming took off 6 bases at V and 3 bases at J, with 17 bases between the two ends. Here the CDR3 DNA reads TGTGCCAGCAGCTTCAGGGGAAGGGGTAAAGAGACCCAGTACTTC. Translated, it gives CASSFRGRGKETQYF.

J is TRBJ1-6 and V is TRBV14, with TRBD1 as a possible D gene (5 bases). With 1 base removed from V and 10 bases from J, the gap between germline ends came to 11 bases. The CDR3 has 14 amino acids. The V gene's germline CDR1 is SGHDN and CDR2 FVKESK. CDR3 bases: TGTGCCAGCAGCCAAGTAGGGGCAGAGTCACCCCTCCACTTT. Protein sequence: CASSQVGAESPLHF.

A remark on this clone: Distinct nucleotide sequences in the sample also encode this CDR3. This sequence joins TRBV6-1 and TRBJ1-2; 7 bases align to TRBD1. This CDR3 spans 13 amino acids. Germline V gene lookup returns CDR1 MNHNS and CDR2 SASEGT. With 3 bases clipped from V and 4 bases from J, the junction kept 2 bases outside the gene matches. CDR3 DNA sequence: TGTGCCAGCAGTGACAGGGGGGCCTATGGCTACACCTTC. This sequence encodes CASSDRGAYGYTF.

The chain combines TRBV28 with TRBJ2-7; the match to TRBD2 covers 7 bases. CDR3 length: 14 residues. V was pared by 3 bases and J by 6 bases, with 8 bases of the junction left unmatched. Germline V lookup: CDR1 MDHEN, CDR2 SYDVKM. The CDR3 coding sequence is TGTGCCAGCAGTTTGGGGGGAGGGAGGAGCGAGCAGTACTTC. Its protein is CASSLGGGRSEQYF.

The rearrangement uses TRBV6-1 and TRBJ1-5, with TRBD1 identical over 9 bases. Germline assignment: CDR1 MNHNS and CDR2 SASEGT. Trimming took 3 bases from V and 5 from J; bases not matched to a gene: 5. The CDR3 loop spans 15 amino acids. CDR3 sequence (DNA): TGTGCCAGCAGTGACGGGACAGGGTCATATCAGCCCCAGCATTTT. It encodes CASSDGTGSYQPQHF.

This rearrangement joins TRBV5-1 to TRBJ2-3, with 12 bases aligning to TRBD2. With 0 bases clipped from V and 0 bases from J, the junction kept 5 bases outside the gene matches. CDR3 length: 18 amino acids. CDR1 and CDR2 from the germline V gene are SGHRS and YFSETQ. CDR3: CASSLVASGGASTDTQYF. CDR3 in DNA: TGCGCCAGCAGCTTGGTGGCTAGCGGGGGGGCTAGCACAGATACGCAGTATTTT.

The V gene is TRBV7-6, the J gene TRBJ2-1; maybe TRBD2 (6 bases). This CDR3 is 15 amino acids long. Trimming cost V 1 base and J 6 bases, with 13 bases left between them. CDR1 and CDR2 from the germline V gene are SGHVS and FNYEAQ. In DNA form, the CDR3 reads TGTGCCAGCAGCTTAGATGCGGGGCTCCGCAATGAGCAGTTCTTC. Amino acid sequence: CASSLDAGLRNEQFF.

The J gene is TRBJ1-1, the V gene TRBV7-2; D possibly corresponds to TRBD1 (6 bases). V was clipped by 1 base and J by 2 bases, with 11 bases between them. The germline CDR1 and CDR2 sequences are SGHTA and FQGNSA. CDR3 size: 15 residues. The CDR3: CASSLVRTDNTEAFF. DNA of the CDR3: TGTGCCAGCAGCTTAGTTAGGACAGACAACACTGAAGCTTTCTTT.

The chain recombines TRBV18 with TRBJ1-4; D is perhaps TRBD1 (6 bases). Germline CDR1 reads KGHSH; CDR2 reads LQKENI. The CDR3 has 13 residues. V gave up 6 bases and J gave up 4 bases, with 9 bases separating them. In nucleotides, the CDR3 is TGTGCCAGCTCTCGGACAGTTAATGAAAAACTGTTTTTT. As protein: CASSRTVNEKLFF.

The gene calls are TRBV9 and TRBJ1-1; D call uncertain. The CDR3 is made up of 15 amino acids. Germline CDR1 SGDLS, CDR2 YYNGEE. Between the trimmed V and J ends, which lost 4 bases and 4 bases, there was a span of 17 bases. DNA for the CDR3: TGTGCCAGCAGCCCGACCACGTCGGAGGGCACTGAAGCTTTCTTT. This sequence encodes CASSPTTSEGTEAFF.

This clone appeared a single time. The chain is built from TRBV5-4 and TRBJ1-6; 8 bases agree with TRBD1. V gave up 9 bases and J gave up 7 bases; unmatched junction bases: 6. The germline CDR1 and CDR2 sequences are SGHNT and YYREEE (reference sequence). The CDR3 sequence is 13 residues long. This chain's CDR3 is CATRTGRNSPLHF. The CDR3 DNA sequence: TGTGCCACTCGGACAGGGCGGAATTCACCCCTCCACTTT.

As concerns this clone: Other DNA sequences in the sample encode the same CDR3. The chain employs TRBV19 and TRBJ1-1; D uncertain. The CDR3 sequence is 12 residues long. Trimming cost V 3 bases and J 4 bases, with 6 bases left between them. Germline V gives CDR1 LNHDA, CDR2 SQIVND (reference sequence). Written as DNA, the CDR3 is TGTGCCAGTAGTATCGGGAGCACTGAAGCTTTCTTT. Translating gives CASSIGSTEAFF.

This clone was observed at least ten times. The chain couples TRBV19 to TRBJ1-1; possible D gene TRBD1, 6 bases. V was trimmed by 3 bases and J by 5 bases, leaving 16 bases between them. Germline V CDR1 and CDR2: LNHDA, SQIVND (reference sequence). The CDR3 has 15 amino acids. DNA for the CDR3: TGTGCCAGTAGTATCCCCAACAGGGTTGAGACTGAAGCTTTCTTT. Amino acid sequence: CASSIPNRVETEAFF.

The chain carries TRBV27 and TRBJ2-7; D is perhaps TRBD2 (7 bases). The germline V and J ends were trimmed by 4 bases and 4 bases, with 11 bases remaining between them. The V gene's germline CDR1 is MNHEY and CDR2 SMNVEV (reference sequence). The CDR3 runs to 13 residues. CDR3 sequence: CASSSEGGYEQYF. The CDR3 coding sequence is TGTGCCAGCAGTTCCGAGGGGGGGTACGAGCAGTACTTC.

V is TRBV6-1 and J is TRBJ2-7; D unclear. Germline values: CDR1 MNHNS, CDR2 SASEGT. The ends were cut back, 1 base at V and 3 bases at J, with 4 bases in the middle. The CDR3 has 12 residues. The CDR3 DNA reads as TGTGCCAGCAGTGAAGGTAGCTACGAGCAGTACTTC. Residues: CASSEGSYEQYF.

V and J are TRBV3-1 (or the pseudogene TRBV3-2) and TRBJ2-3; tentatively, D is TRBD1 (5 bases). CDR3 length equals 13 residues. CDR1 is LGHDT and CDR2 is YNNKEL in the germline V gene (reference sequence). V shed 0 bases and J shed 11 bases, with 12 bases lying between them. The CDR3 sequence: CASSQDGKGKQYF. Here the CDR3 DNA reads TGTGCCAGCAGCCAAGACGGTAAGGGGAAGCAGTATTTT.

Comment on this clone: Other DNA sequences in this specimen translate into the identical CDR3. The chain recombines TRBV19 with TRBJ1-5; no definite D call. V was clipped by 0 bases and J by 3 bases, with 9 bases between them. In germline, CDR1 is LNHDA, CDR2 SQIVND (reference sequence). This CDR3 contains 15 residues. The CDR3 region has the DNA TGTGCCAGTAGTATAGATAGTGTTTCCAATCAGCCCCAGCATTTT. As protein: CASSIDSVSNQPQHF.

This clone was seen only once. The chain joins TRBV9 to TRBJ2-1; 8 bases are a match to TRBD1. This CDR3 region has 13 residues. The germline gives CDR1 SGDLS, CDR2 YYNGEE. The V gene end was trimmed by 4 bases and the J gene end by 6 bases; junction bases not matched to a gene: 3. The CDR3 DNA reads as TGTGCCAGCAGCCCAGGGGGCGTCAATGAGCAGTTCTTC. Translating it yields CASSPGGVNEQFF.